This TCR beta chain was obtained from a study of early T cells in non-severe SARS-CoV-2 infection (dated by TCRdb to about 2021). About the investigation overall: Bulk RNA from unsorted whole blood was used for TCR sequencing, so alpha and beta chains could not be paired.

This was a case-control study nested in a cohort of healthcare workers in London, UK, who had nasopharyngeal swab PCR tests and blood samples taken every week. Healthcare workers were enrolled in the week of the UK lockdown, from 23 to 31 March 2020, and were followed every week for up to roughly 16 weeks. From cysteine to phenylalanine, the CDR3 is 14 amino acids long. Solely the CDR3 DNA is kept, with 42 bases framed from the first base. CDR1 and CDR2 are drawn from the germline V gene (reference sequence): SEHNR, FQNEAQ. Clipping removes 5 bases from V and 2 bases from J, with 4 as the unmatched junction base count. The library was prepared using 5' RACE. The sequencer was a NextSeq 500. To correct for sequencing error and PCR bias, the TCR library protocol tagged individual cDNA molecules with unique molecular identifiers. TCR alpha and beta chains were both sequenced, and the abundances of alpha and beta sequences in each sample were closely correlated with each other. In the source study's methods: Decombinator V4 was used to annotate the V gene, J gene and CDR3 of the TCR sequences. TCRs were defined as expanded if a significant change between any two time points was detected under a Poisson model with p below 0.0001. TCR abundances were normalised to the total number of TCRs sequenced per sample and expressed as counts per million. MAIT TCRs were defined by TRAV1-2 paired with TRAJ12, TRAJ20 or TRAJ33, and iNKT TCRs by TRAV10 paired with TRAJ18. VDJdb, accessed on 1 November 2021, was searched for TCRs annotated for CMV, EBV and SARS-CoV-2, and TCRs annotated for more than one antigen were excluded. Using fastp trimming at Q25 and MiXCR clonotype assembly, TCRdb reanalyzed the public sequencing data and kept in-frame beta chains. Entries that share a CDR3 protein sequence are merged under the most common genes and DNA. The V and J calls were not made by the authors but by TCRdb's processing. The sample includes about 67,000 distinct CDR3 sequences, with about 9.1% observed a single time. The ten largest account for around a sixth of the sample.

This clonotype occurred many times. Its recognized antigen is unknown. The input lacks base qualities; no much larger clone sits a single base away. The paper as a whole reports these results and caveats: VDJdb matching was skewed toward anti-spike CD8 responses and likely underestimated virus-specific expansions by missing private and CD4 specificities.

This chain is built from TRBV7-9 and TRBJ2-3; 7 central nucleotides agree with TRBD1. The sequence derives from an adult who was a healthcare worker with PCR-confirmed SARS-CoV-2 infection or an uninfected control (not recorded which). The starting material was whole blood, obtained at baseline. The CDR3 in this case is CASSPGQVTDTQYF. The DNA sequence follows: TGTGCCAGCAGCCCCGGACAGGTCACAGATACGCAGTATTTT.